The T cell receptor beta chain under discussion was sequenced for a study of neurological immune-mediated disorders. The CDR3 contains 13 residues. With 1 base removed from V and 4 bases from J, the gap between germline ends came to 9 bases. In germline, CDR1 is DFQATT, CDR2 SNEGSKA (reference sequence). Libraries from sorted cells used 900,000 to 1,000,000 T cells (CD4+ or CD8+). The making of cDNA relied on 5'RACE with 10-nucleotide random UMIs. TCRdb re-called the 5' RACE reads with MiXCR, one entry per CDR3 protein. The sample records approximately 41,000 distinct CDR3 sequences, roughly 15% being singletons. Points from the study as a whole: In HTLV-1-associated myelopathy, TCR clonal expansion was greatest, and in multiple sclerosis it was least, below healthy controls. Sharing of CDR3 amino acid sequences among expanded clones across subjects was absent, suggesting private repertoires in all groups.

This clonotype was seen ten or more times. Its target is not known. The receptor was isolated from an older woman with HTLV-1-associated myelopathy (HAM/TSP). J is TRBJ2-3 and V is TRBV20-1; D is undetermined. Sequencing was carried out using CD4+ T cells from blood. CDR3 nucleotide sequence: TGCAGTGCTAGAGGGCAGTGGGCAGATACGCAGTATTTT. This sequence encodes CSARGQWADTQYF.